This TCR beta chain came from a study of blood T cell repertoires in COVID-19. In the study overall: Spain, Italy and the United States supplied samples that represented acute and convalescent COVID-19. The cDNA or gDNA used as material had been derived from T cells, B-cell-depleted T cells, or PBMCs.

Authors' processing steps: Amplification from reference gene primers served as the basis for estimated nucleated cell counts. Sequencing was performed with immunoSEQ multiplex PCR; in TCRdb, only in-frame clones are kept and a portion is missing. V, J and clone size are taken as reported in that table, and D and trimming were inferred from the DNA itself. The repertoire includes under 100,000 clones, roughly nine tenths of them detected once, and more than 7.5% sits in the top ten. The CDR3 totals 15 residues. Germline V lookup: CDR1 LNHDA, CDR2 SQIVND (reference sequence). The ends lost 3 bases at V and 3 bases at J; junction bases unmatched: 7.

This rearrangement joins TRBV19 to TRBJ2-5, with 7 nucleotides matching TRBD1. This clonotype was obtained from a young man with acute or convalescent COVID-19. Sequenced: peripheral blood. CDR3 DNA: TGTGCCAGTAGTATTTCGGGGACAGAAGAAGAGACCCAGTACTTC. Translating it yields CASSISGTEEETQYF.